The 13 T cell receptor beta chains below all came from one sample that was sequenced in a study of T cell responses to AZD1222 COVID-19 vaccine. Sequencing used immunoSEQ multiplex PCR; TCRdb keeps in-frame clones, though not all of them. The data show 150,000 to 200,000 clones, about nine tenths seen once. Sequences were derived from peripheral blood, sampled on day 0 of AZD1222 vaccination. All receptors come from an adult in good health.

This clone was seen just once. This chain's CDR3 is CSASLQGAPNQPQHF. CDR3 DNA: TGCAGTGCTAGTCTACAGGGGGCTCCCAATCAGCCCCAGCATTTT. The rearrangement links TRBV20-1 to TRBJ1-5; 9 bases line up with TRBD1. The V segment lost 3 bases and the J segment 3 bases; nucleotides outside the gene matches: 6. The V gene's germline CDR1 is DFQATT and CDR2 SNEGSKA (reference sequence). The CDR3 is made up of 15 amino acids.

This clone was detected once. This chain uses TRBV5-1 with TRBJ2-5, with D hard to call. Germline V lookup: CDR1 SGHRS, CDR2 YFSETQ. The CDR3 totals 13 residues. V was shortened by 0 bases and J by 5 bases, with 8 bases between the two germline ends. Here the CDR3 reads CASSLEPQETQYF. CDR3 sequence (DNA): TGCGCCAGCAGCTTGGAACCCCAGGAGACCCAGTACTTC.

For the CDR3, the DNA is TGCGCCAGCAGTGACTGCTTCGGGGCCAATCAGCCCCAGCATTTT. The encoded protein is CASSDCFGANQPQHF. The gene calls are TRBV10-1 and TRBJ1-5, with D maybe TRBD1 (5 bases). CDR1 WNHNN and CDR2 SYGVQD come from the germline V gene (reference sequence). The CDR3 has 15 residues. V lost 3 bases, J lost 3 bases, and 12 bases lay in between.

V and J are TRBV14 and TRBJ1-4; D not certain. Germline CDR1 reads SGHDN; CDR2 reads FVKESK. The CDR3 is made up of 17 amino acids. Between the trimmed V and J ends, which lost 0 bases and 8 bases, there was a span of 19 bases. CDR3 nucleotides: TGTGCCAGCAGCCAAGATTGGGGTGATGGGGTGGTAGAAAAACTGTTTTTT. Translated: CASSQDWGDGVVEKLFF.

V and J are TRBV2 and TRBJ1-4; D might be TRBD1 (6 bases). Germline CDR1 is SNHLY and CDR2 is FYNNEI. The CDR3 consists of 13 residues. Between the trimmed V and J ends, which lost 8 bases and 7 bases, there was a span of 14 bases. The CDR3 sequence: CASGGGVGEKLFF. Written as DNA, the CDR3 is TGTGCCAGCGGAGGGGGAGTCGGTGAAAAACTGTTTTTT.

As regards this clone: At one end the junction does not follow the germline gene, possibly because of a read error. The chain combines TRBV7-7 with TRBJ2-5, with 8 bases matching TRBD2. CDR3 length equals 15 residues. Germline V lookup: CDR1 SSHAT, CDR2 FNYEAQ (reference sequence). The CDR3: CASSLLPGGQETQYF. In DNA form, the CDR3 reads TGTGCTAGCAGCTTACTTCCGGGGGGGCAAGAGACCCAGTACTTC.

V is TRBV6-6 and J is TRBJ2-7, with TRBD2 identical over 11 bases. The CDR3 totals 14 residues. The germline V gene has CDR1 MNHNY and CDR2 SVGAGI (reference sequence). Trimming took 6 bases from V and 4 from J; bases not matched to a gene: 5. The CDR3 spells CASSTGTSGYEQYF. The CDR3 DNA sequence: TGTGCCAGCAGCACCGGGACTAGCGGATACGAGCAGTACTTC.

The DNA of the CDR3 is TGTGCCAGCAGCCAGGGGTATAGGGGGTCCTACGAGCAGTACTTC. Protein: CASSQGYRGSYEQYF. The chain links TRBV13 to TRBJ2-7; a weak D match, TRBD1 (6 bases). V dropped 5 bases and J dropped 1 base, with 15 bases sitting between them. The CDR3 spans 15 residues. CDR1 and CDR2 (germline): PRHDT, FYEKMQ (reference sequence).

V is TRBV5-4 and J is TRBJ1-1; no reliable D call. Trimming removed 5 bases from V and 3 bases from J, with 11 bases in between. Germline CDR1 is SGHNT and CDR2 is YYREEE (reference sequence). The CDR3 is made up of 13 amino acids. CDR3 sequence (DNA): TGTGCCAGCAGTAGTGGGTTCCACACTGAAGCTTTCTTT. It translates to CASSSGFHTEAFF.

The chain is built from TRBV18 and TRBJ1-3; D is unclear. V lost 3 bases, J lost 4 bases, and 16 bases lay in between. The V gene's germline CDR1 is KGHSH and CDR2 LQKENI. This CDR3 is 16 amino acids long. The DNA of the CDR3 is TGTGCCAGCTCACCTTATAAGACCGGCGACGGAAACACCATATATTTT. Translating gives CASSPYKTGDGNTIYF.

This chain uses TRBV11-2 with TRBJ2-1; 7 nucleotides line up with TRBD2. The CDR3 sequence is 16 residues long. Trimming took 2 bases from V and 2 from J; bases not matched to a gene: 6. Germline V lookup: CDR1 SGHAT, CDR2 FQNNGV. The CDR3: CASSLLRGRAYNEQFF. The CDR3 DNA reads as TGTGCCAGCAGCTTATTACGGGGGAGGGCCTACAATGAGCAGTTCTTC.

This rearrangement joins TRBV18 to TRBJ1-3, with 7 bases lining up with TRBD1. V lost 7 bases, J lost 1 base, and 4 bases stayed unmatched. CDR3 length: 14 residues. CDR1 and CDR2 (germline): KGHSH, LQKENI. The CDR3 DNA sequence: TGTGCCAGCTTGGGACAGCAATCTGGAAACACCATATATTTT. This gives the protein CASLGQQSGNTIYF.

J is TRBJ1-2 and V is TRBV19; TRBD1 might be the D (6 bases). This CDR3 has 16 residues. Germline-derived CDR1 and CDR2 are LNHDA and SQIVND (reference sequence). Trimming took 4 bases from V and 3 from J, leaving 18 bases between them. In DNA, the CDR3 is TGTGCCAGTAGTAGGACTCAGGGGTTAAATCACTATGGCTACACCTTC. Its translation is CASSRTQGLNHYGYTF.